Below, 14 T cell receptor beta chains from the same sample are listed, as sequenced in a study of memory CD4+ T cells and cytomegalovirus serostatus (dated by TCRdb to between 2018 and 2021). A FACSAria II was used to sort memory CD4+ T cells, defined as single viable CD3+CD4+CD8-CD45RO+ cells. The library was made by the immunoSEQ multiplex PCR assay. TCRdb retrieved this table from immuneACCESS and kept in-frame rearrangements only. Not all clones are present; in checked studies, unresolved V genes account for under half, and no reason is known for the remainder. The sample has fewer than 90,000 clones on record, around four fifths of them singletons. The biggest ten clones account for about 2.5% of the sample. Sequenced input: memory CD4+ T cells from blood. The receptors originated from an adult in good health and CMV-seropositive.

V usage is TRBV18 and J usage is TRBJ2-1, with D tentatively TRBD1 or TRBD2 (5 bases each). V was clipped by 6 bases and J by 7 bases, with 13 bases between them. The CDR3 runs 13 residues. In germline, CDR1 is KGHSH, CDR2 LQKENI. The CDR3 is CASSRDEGNEQFF. DNA for the CDR3: TGTGCCAGCTCCCGCGATGAGGGGAATGAGCAGTTCTTC.

Note on this clone: Compared with germline, one end of the junction differs, possibly owing to a read error. This sequence joins TRBV28 and TRBJ1-2; D is perhaps TRBD1 (5 bases). Germline V gene sequence: CDR1 MDHEN, CDR2 SYDVKM. The CDR3 runs 13 residues. In nucleotides, the CDR3 is TGTGCCAGCAGCATTCCCGACACACCCGGGGGGTCTTTC. It is translated as CASSIPDTPGGSF.

This chain joins TRBV7-8 and TRBJ1-1, with D maybe TRBD1 (6 bases). In germline, CDR1 is SGHVS, CDR2 FQNEAQ. V was clipped by 5 bases and J by 7 bases, with 14 bases between them. This CDR3 is 13 amino acids long. CDR3: CASSPPRTDEAFF. In nucleotides, the CDR3 is TGTGCCAGCAGCCCTCCCCGGACAGATGAAGCTTTCTTT.

CDR3 sequence: CASSLGAGESYEQYV. The CDR3 bases are TGTGCCAGCAGCTTAGGGGCAGGGGAGAGCTACGAGCAGTACGTC. The chain is built from TRBV7-2 and TRBJ2-7, with a weak D call TRBD1 (6 bases). CDR1 is SGHTA, CDR2 FQGNSA, per germline. The V gene lost 1 base and the J gene lost 3 bases, with 13 bases spanning the gap. There are 15 residues in the CDR3.

Details on this clone: Other DNA sequences within the sample encode an identical CDR3. The gene calls are TRBV4-3 and TRBJ2-3, with TRBD2 matching over 7 bases. This CDR3 contains 16 residues. Germline lookup yields CDR1 LGHNA and CDR2 YSLEER. Losses at the gene ends were 1 base for V and 2 bases for J; bases not matched to a gene: 6. In DNA form, the CDR3 reads TGCGCCAGCAGCCAAGCGGGTCTAGCGGACACAGATACGCAGTATTTT. This gives the protein CASSQAGLADTDTQYF.

The chain links TRBV19 to TRBJ2-1; 13 bases fit TRBD2. The CDR3 totals 16 residues. Germline trimming cut 1 base from V and 7 bases from J; bases unmatched to any gene: 4. Germline V CDR1 and CDR2: LNHDA, SQIVND (reference sequence). CDR3 sequence (DNA): TGTGCCAGTAGTATAGCTCGACTAGCGGGAGGAAATGAGCAGTTCTTC. This gives the protein CASSIARLAGGNEQFF.

The V gene is TRBV11-1, the J gene TRBJ2-2, with 14 bases matching TRBD2. The ends lost 10 bases at V and 5 bases at J; junction bases unmatched: 12. CDR1 is SGHAT and CDR2 is FQDESV in the germline V gene (reference sequence). The CDR3 totals 17 residues. CDR3 amino acids: CATRKKTSGGATGELFF. The CDR3 nucleotides read TGTGCCACCCGAAAAAAGACTAGCGGGGGGGCAACCGGGGAGCTGTTTTTT.

The chain employs TRBV28 and TRBJ1-1, with TRBD1 matching 7 bases. CDR1 is MDHEN and CDR2 is SYDVKM in the germline V gene. This CDR3 is 14 amino acids long. The trim removed 4 bases at V and 4 bases at J, leaving 6 bases unmatched. The CDR3 loop is CASSSQQGLTEAFF. CDR3 bases: TGTGCCAGCAGTTCTCAACAGGGGCTCACTGAAGCTTTCTTT. The whole variable domain, remainder taken from reference TRBV28 and TRBJ1-1, is DVKVTQSSRYLVKRTGEKVFLECVQDMDHENMFWYRQDPGLGLRLIYFSYDVKMKEKGDIPEGYSVSREKKERFSLILESASTNQTSMYLCASSSQQGLTEAFFGQGTRLTVV.

The genes are TRBV6-1 and TRBJ2-7; D unresolved. The germline CDR1 and CDR2 sequences are MNHNS and SASEGT. CDR3 length: 15 residues. V was clipped by 6 bases and J by 1 base, with 16 bases between them. In nucleotides, the CDR3 is TGTGCCAGCAGCCGAGATTTAAGGGATTCCTACGAGCAGTACTTC. Translating gives CASSRDLRDSYEQYF.

The rearrangement joins TRBV7-2 to TRBJ2-7, with 7 positions matching TRBD2. V shed 5 bases and J 8 bases; nucleotides not matched to a gene: 15. The germline V gene has CDR1 SGHTA and CDR2 FQGNSA. The CDR3 totals 15 residues. The DNA for the CDR3 is TGTGCCAGCAGCCCTATCAGCGGGAAGGGGTGGAAGCAGTACGTC. Translated, it gives CASSPISGKGWKQYV.

V is TRBV28 and J is TRBJ2-7; TRBD1 matches 9 bases. Germline CDR1 is MDHEN and CDR2 is SYDVKM. V trimming: 5 bases; J trimming: 3 bases; junction bases outside the gene matches: 20. The CDR3 sequence is 19 residues long. The CDR3 DNA follows: TGTGCCAGCAGTCGCAACATTCCCGGGACAGGGCCCATCGACTACGAGCAGTACTTC. This translates into CASSRNIPGTGPIDYEQYF.

The chain recombines TRBV27 with TRBJ1-5; 7 nucleotides agree with TRBD1. The CDR3 runs 17 residues. The germline gives CDR1 MNHEY, CDR2 SMNVEV (reference sequence). With V trimmed by 5 bases and J by 3 bases, 13 bases remained unmatched. The CDR3 here is CASSTEPYTGVNQPQHF. The CDR3 coding sequence is TGTGCCAGCAGTACCGAACCCTATACAGGGGTCAATCAGCCCCAGCATTTT.

This chain uses TRBV4-2 with TRBJ2-7; D perhaps matches TRBD1 (6 bases). CDR3 length equals 14 residues. Germline assignment: CDR1 LGHNA and CDR2 YNFKEQ. V lost 1 base to trimming and J lost 3 bases, with 10 bases between them. The CDR3: CASSQGQERYEQYF. The CDR3 nucleotides are TGTGCCAGCAGCCAAGGACAGGAGCGCTACGAGCAGTACTTC.

The rearrangement joins TRBV7-2 to TRBJ2-2; D gene ambiguous. V was clipped by 5 bases and J by 3 bases, with 7 bases between them. Per germline, CDR1 SGHTA and CDR2 FQGNSA. The CDR3 contains 13 residues. The CDR3 region is CASSLDHTGELFF. DNA for the CDR3: TGTGCCAGCAGCCTCGACCACACCGGGGAGCTGTTTTTT.